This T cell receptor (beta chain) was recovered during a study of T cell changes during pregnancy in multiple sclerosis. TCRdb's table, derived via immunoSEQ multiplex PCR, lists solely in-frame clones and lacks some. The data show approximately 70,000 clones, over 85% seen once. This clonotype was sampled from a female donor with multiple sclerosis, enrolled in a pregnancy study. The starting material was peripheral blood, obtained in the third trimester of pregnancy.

This CDR3 reads CASSPLTASNQPQHF. In nucleotides, the CDR3 is TGTGCCAGCAGTCCTTTGACAGCTAGCAATCAGCCCCAGCATTTT. This chain connects TRBV2 to TRBJ1-5, with D perhaps matching TRBD1 (5 bases). Germline V gene lookup returns CDR1 SNHLY and CDR2 FYNNEI. The CDR3 covers 15 residues. The V gene lost 5 bases and the J gene lost 0 bases, with 11 bases spanning the gap.